This is a list of T cell receptor beta chains from one sample in a study of blood T cell repertoires in COVID-19. Sequencing used immunoSEQ multiplex PCR; TCRdb keeps in-frame clones, though not all of them. Among around 280,000 clones listed, roughly 87% were seen once. Specimen: peripheral blood. The receptors derive from a woman aged 45-65 years who had recovered from COVID-19. The CDR3 runs from the conserved cysteine through the conserved F or W. D genes are given only for firm matches. Where a row states a size, it is once, few, many or the class of an expanded clone; other rows omit it.

d_call j_call v_call clone_size cdr3_nt cdr3_aa
TRBD1 TRBJ1-5 TRBV18 few TGTGCCAGCTCACCACGCTCGGGACAGTTCCTGCCCCAGCATTTT CASSPRSGQFLPQHF
TRBD2 TRBJ2-1 TRBV18 few TGTGCCAGCTCGCTAACTAGCGCGGGGGTTAATGAGCAGTTCTTC CASSLTSAGVNEQFF
- TRBJ1-1 TRBV27 - TGTGCCAGCAGTACCCCGACAGGTACCGGCACTGAAGCTTTCTTT CASSTPTGTGTEAFF
- TRBJ1-3 TRBV11-2 - TGTGCCAGCAACAACCTGATCCCTCCTGGAAACACCATATATTTT CASNNLIPPGNTIYF
- TRBJ1-5 TRBV7-2 - TGTGCCAGCAGTCCTACAGGGTTATATCAGCCCCAGCATTTT CASSPTGLYQPQHF
TRBD2 TRBJ2-1 TRBV5-4 once TGTGCCAGCAGCGCACACCCAGCGGGAGCTCCTAATGAGCAGTTCTTC CASSAHPAGAPNEQFF
- TRBJ2-7 TRBV11-2 - TGTGCCAGCAGTTTAATCAGGGCCGAGCAGTACTTC CASSLIRAEQYF
TRBD2 TRBJ2-1 TRBV5-1 - TGCGCCAGCAGCTCTAGCGGGCCGAATGAGCAGTTCTTC CASSSSGPNEQFF
- TRBJ1-3 TRBV3-1/TRBV3-2 - TGTGCCAGCAGGGAGACCGGGGAAGGAAACACCATATATTTT CASRETGEGNTIYF
TRBD1 TRBJ1-2 TRBV5-5 - TGTGCCAGCAGCCGGACAGGGAGTCAGCACTATGGCTACACCTTC CASSRTGSQHYGYTF
- TRBJ1-1 TRBV19 - TGTGCCAGTAGTCTTAGGGGGTCATTAGGAGCTTTCTTT CASSLRGSLGAFF
TRBD1 TRBJ2-5 TRBV6-5 - TGTGCCAGCAGTATCCAGACAGGGCAAGAGACCCAGTACTTC CASSIQTGQETQYF
- TRBJ2-5 TRBV5-1 - TGCGCCAGCAGCTCTGGGACTCAACAAGAGACCCAGTACTTC CASSSGTQQETQYF
TRBD1 TRBJ2-7 TRBV9 - TGTGCCAGCAGCGTAGTAGGGACAGGGTGGGACGAGCAGTACTTC CASSVVGTGWDEQYF
TRBD1 TRBJ2-5 TRBV27 - TGTGCCAGCAGTTTAACGCGACAGGGGCCAGAGACCCAGTACTTC CASSLTRQGPETQYF
- TRBJ2-6 TRBV21-1 - TGTGCCAGCAGCGCGACAGGGGCTGGGGCCAACGTCCTGACTTTC CASSATGAGANVLTF
- TRBJ1-2 TRBV3-1/TRBV3-2 - TGTGCCAGCAGCCTTGGGGCAGGGTCGAGAGGCTACACCTTC CASSLGAGSRGYTF
TRBD1 TRBJ1-5 TRBV19 - TGTGCCAGTAGTCAAACAGGGGGCGCGGATCAGCCCCAGCATTTT CASSQTGGADQPQHF
- TRBJ1-1 TRBV6-5 - TGTGCCAGCAGTCTCTGGGGGCCGAACACTGAAGCTTTCTTT CASSLWGPNTEAFF
- TRBJ1-2 TRBV19 - TGTGCCAGTAGTATCCTGAACTATGGCTACACCTTC CASSILNYGYTF
- TRBJ2-3 TRBV7-8 - TGTGCCAGCAGCCGGGGTCACGGGGATACGCAGTATTTT CASSRGHGDTQYF
TRBD1 TRBJ2-5 TRBV29-1 - TGCAGCGTTGAGGGACAGCTGAGGCAAGAGACCCAGTACTTC CSVEGQLRQETQYF
TRBD1 TRBJ1-3 TRBV2 - TGTGCCATCACGACAGGGAGGGGAAACACCATATATTTT CAITTGRGNTIYF
- TRBJ1-1 TRBV6-1 once TGTGGGGCGGGGGCTGAGTCCTTAAACACTGAAGCTTTCTTT CGAGAESLNTEAFF
- TRBJ2-5 TRBV21-1 once TGTGCCAGCAGCAAAGGTACAGGGGGGGACCAAGAGACCCAGTACTTC CASSKGTGGDQETQYF
TRBD1 TRBJ1-2 TRBV7-2 - TGTGCCAGCAGCCCGAGACAGGGGGCACTGAAGCTCTCTGGCTACACCTTC CASSPRQGALKLSGYTF
TRBD1 TRBJ1-1 TRBV29-1 - TGCAGCGTCTATGGGACAGGGAGGAACACTGAAGCTTTCTTT CSVYGTGRNTEAFF
- TRBJ1-1 TRBV5-1 once TGCGCCAGCAGCTTAGAATTCGGACAGAACACTGAAGCTTTCTTT CASSLEFGQNTEAFF
TRBD2 TRBJ2-7 TRBV4-2 - TGTGCCAGCAGCCAAGAGGGGAGGGGAGTATCCTACGAGCAGTACTTC CASSQEGRGVSYEQYF
- TRBJ1-1 TRBV10-3 - TGTGCCATCAGTGAGCCATCCCATACAGGGTACACTGAAGCTTTCTTT CAISEPSHTGYTEAFF
TRBD2 TRBJ2-1 TRBV6-5 - TGTGCCAGCAGTCTCCGGGGGGGGGAGCAGTTCTTC CASSLRGGEQFF
- TRBJ1-2 TRBV5-1 - TGCGCCAGCAGCCCCACCCTCCGGGGGTCGCGCTATGGCTACACCTTC CASSPTLRGSRYGYTF
TRBD1 TRBJ2-1 TRBV9 - TGTGCCAGCAGCGTATTGGACAGGGACAATGAGCAGTTCTTC CASSVLDRDNEQFF
- TRBJ2-3 TRBV7-2 once TGTGCCAGCAGCCCTACCACAGATACGCAGTATTTT CASSPTTDTQYF
- TRBJ1-5 TRBV5-5 - TGTGCCAGCAGCCCAACCCACAGCTTATATCGTAGCAATCAGCCCCAGCATTTT CASSPTHSLYRSNQPQHF
- TRBJ2-1 TRBV2 - TGTGCCAGCAGTGATCAGGCCGTAAATGAGCAGTTCTTC CASSDQAVNEQFF
TRBD1 TRBJ2-7 TRBV20-1 - TGCAGTGCTAGTGGCGGGACAGGGGGCTCCTACGAGCAGTACTTC CSASGGTGGSYEQYF
- TRBJ2-1 TRBV2 - TGTGCCAGCGACGGTGTTAGCGGCCTCGGGCATGAGCAGTTCTTC CASDGVSGLGHEQFF
- TRBJ1-6 TRBV7-9 - TGTGCCAGCAGCCCGGACACACCTAATTCACCCCTCCACTTT CASSPDTPNSPLHF
- TRBJ2-5 TRBV5-1 - TGCGCCAGCAGCTTCTCCCCCCAAGAGACCCAGTACTTC CASSFSPQETQYF
- TRBJ1-5 TRBV29-1 - TGCAGCGTTCTAGCCGGAGGTGGCAATCAGCCCCAGCATTTT CSVLAGGGNQPQHF
- TRBJ2-1 TRBV6-2/TRBV6-3 - TGTGCCAGCAGCCCCCGCCCCAGGGCCGGACGAAATGAGCAGTTCTTC CASSPRPRAGRNEQFF
- TRBJ1-3 TRBV18 - TGTGCCAGCTCACCACTGGCCCCAGGGACACTCTCTGGAAACACCATATATTTT CASSPLAPGTLSGNTIYF
- TRBJ1-2 TRBV5-1 - TGCGCCAGCAGCTTGAGAGGGTCCCCTAACTATGGCTACACCTTC CASSLRGSPNYGYTF
- TRBJ1-4 TRBV11-2 - TGTGCCAGCAGCTTAGCTACAGCTGCAACTAATGAAAAACTGTTTTTT CASSLATAATNEKLFF
- TRBJ2-1 TRBV30 - TGTGCCTGGAGTCTTACCCGGGGTGAGCAGTTCTTC CAWSLTRGEQFF
- TRBJ2-7 TRBV9 - TGTGCCAGCAGCACGGACAGTCGAGAGCAGTACTTC CASSTDSREQYF
TRBD1 TRBJ1-5 TRBV4-2 - TGTGCCAGCAGCCAAGATCAAGACAGGGTCAATCAGCCCCAGCATTTT CASSQDQDRVNQPQHF
- TRBJ2-1 TRBV19 - TGTGCCAGTAGTCTTAGACTAGAAACCTACAATGAGCAGTTCTTC CASSLRLETYNEQFF
TRBD2 TRBJ2-1 TRBV11-2 - TGTGCCAGCAGTTCTCGCATTAGCGGGGGATCGTACAATGAGCAGTTCTTC CASSSRISGGSYNEQFF
- TRBJ2-1 TRBV3-1/TRBV3-2 - TGTGCCAGCAGCCAGGGGCGGCGTAGCTCCTACAATGAGCAGTTCTTC CASSQGRRSSYNEQFF